This TCR beta chain was retrieved from a study of shared clonotypes between healthy human individuals. The germline gives CDR1 MNHEY, CDR2 SMNVEV (reference sequence). The CDR3 loop spans 11 amino acids. The ends were cut back, 6 bases at V and 8 bases at J, with 10 bases in the middle. Profiling relied on immunoSEQ multiplex PCR, and the TCRdb table lists in-frame clones only, not all of them. The profile covers more than 2,000,000 clones, with more than 90% appearing a single time and about 0.13% taken by the ten largest. Sequencing was performed on naive CD4+ T cells sorted from blood. Stated subset: CD45RA+ positively selected. V is TRBV27 and J is TRBJ1-1, with no clear D. The receptor was isolated from a man aged 18-30 years in good health. CDR3 sequence: CASRRGLEAFF. The CDR3 region has the DNA TGTGCCAGCAGACGAGGTTTGGAAGCTTTCTTT.